The clone carrying this TCR beta chain was seen a single time. The V end lost 4 bases, the J end lost 4 bases, and 8 bases lay between the germline ends. The CDR3 is 11 residues long. Germline CDR1 reads SQVTM; CDR2 reads ANQGSEA. This entry belongs to a study of blood T cell repertoires in COVID-19. Study information: Italy, Spain and the United States were the sources of the convalescent and acute COVID-19 samples. From T cells, B-cell-depleted T cells, or PBMCs came the material, which was cDNA or gDNA.

Original handling: Estimated nucleated cell counts came from reference gene primer amplification. The assay was immunoSEQ multiplex PCR, and TCRdb's table has in-frame clones only and misses some. V, J and clone size derive from that table, while D and trimming were established from the DNA sequence. Of around 170,000 clones in the sample, around four fifths were seen once. The chain couples TRBV29-1 to TRBJ2-7; D unclear. This receptor was identified in a man younger than 40 with active or convalescent COVID-19. The sample taken for sequencing was peripheral blood. The CDR3, as DNA: TGCAGCGTTGCGGAGCAGTACGAGCAGTACTTC. Residues: CSVAEQYEQYF.